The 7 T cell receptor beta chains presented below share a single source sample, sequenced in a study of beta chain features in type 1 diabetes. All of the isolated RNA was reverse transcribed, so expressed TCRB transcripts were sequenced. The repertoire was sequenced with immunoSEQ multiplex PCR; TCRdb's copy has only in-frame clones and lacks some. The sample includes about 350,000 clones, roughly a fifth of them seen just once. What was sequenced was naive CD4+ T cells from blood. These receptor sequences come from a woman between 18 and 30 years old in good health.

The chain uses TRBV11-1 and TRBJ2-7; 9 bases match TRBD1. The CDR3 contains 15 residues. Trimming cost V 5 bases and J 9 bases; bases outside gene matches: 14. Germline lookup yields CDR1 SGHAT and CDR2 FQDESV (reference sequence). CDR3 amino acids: CASSVRDRAFPVQYF. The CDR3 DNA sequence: TGTGCCAGCAGCGTCCGGGACAGGGCGTTCCCTGTGCAGTACTTC.

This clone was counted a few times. Written as DNA, the CDR3 is TGTGCCAGCAGGACAGGGGGCGAAGGCTACACCTTC. It specifies CASRTGGEGYTF. V gene TRBV6-5 combines with J gene TRBJ1-2; 10 bases match TRBD1. Trimming at V came to 6 bases and at J to 8 bases, leaving 3 bases not matched to a gene. CDR3 length equals 12 residues. CDR1 is MNHEY and CDR2 is SVGAGI in the germline V gene.

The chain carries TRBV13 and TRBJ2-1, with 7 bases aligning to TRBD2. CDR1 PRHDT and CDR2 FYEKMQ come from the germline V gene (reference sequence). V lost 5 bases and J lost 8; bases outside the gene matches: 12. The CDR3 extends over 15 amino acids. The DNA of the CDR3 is TGTGCCAGCAGCACCTCGGGACTACCAGTCGATGAGCAGTTCTTC. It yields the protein CASSTSGLPVDEQFF.

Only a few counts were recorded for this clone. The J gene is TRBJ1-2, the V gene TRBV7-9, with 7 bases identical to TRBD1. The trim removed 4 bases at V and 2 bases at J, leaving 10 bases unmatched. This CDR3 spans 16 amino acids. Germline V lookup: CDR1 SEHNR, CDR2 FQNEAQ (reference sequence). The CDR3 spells CASSSNRQGGNYGYTF. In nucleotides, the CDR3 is TGTGCCAGCAGCTCAAACCGACAGGGTGGGAACTATGGCTACACCTTC.

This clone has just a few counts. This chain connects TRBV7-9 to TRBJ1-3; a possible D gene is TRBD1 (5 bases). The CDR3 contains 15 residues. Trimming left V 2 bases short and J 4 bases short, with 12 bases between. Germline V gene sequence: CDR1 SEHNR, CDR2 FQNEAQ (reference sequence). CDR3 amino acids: CASSLLRGTGNTIYF. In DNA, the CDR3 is TGTGCCAGCAGCTTATTGCGGGGGACCGGAAACACCATATATTTT.

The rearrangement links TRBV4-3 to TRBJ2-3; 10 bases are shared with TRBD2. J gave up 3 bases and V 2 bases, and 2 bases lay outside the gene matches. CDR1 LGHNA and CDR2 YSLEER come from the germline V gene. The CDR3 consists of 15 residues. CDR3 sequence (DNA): TGCGCCAGCAGCCAAAATAGCGGGGGGACAGATACGCAGTATTTT. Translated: CASSQNSGGTDTQYF.

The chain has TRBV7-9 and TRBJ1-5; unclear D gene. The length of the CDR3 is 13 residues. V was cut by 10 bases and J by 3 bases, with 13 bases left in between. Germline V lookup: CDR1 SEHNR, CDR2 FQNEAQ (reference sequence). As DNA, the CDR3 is TGTGCCACCCCTAAAGCAAACAATCAGCCCCAGCATTTT. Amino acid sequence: CATPKANNQPQHF. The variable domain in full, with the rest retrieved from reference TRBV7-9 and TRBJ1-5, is DTGVSQNPRHKITKRGQNVTFRCDPISEHNRLYWYRQTLGQGPEFLTYFQNEAQLEKSRLLSDRFSAERPKGSFSTLEIQRTEQGDSAMYLCATPKANNQPQHFGDGTRLSIL.